Shown below are 24 T cell receptor beta chains from a single sample sequenced in a study of shared clonotypes between healthy human individuals. Sequenced by immunoSEQ multiplex PCR; TCRdb stores in-frame clones only, minus some. The sample lists approximately 2.5 million clones, 90% to 95% occurring once. The sample taken for sequencing was naive CD4+ T cells sorted from blood. The subset was: CD45RA+ positively selected. The receptors shown here come from a man aged 18 to 30 in good health.

The chain employs TRBV5-1 and TRBJ2-2, with D maybe TRBD1 (5 bases). Germline loops: CDR1 SGHRS, CDR2 YFSETQ. V lost 0 bases and J 7 bases, leaving 13 bases between the germline ends. The CDR3 runs 15 residues. The DNA of the CDR3 is TGCGCCAGCAGCTTGGCCGGGCAGGGCGTCGGGGAGCTGTTTTTT. Amino acids: CASSLAGQGVGELFF.

CDR3 bases: TGTGCCAGCAGCCCCGGCTGGAGCTCCTACAATGAGCAGTTCTTC. Translated: CASSPGWSSYNEQFF. The J gene is TRBJ2-1, the V gene TRBV9; D gene unclear. Germline lookup yields CDR1 SGDLS and CDR2 YYNGEE. The CDR3 is 15 amino acids. Trimming pared 4 bases from V and 0 bases from J, leaving 11 bases between.

V and J are TRBV19 and TRBJ2-6, with D perhaps matching TRBD1 (6 bases). With 6 bases removed from V and 0 bases from J, the gap between germline ends came to 15 bases. Germline CDR1 is LNHDA and CDR2 is SQIVND (reference sequence). This CDR3 contains 17 residues. The CDR3 sequence is CASRVGGRTSGANVLTF. Written as DNA, the CDR3 is TGTGCCAGTAGGGTTGGGGGCCGAACCTCTGGGGCCAACGTCCTGACTTTC.

V is TRBV15 and J is TRBJ1-4; the D gene is possibly TRBD1 (5 bases). Trimming left V 8 bases short and J 0 bases short, with 13 bases between. Germline assignment: CDR1 LNHNV and CDR2 YYDKDF (reference sequence). The CDR3 is made up of 15 amino acids. The CDR3 protein is CATYRGDATNEKLFF. The DNA of the CDR3 is TGTGCCACCTATCGGGGGGATGCAACTAATGAAAAACTGTTTTTT.

The gene calls are TRBV5-1 and TRBJ2-1, with 8 bases identical to TRBD2. CDR1 is SGHRS and CDR2 is YFSETQ in the germline V gene. The CDR3 contains 17 residues. The V and J ends lost 2 bases and 5 bases, in that order; junction bases with no gene match: 12. The CDR3 loop is CASSFGPGSGAHNEQFF. DNA for the CDR3: TGCGCCAGCAGCTTCGGCCCCGGTAGCGGGGCCCACAATGAGCAGTTCTTC.

With regard to this clone: The same CDR3 arises from other DNA sequences in this sample as well. The V and J genes are TRBV6-5 and TRBJ2-7, with a weak D call TRBD1 (6 bases). CDR3 length equals 13 residues. Germline CDR1 reads MNHEY; CDR2 reads SVGAGI. Trimming took off 6 bases at V and 2 bases at J, with 11 bases between the two ends. This CDR3 is CASSAGTPYEQYF. The CDR3 region has the DNA TGTGCCAGCAGCGCCGGGACACCCTACGAGCAGTACTTC.

V and J are TRBV4-1 and TRBJ1-2; TRBD1 matches 7 bases. The CDR3 sequence is 15 residues long. Germline trimming cut 3 bases from V and 2 bases from J; bases unmatched to any gene: 6. CDR1 is MGHRA and CDR2 is YSYEKL in the germline V gene. The CDR3 is CASSHPGQVNYGYTF. CDR3 in DNA: TGCGCCAGCAGCCACCCTGGACAGGTAAACTATGGCTACACCTTC.

This chain uses TRBV5-1 with TRBJ1-6; D uncertain. Trimming took 0 bases from V and 9 from J, leaving 10 bases between them. This CDR3 region has 14 residues. The germline V gene has CDR1 SGHRS and CDR2 YFSETQ. The CDR3 DNA reads as TGCGCCAGCAGCTTGGACGGGGTCACTTCACCCCTCCACTTT. It is translated as CASSLDGVTSPLHF.

This clone was detected only once. The CDR3 loop reads CASSLSIPSSSYEQYF. For the CDR3, the DNA is TGTGCCAGCAGCCTCTCTATCCCTAGCAGCTCCTACGAGCAGTACTTC. The rearrangement links TRBV7-2 to TRBJ2-7; D might be TRBD2 (5 bases). V dropped 5 bases and J dropped 0 bases, with 17 bases sitting between them. The CDR3 length is 16 residues. Germline CDR1 reads SGHTA; CDR2 reads FQGNSA.

With regard to this clone: Other DNA sequences within the sample encode an identical CDR3. The rearrangement links TRBV10-3 to TRBJ2-1; 7 bases match TRBD2. Germline lookup yields CDR1 ENHRY and CDR2 SYGVKD. The CDR3 runs to 12 residues. V lost 4 bases to trimming and J lost 7 bases; unmatched junction nucleotides: 1. The CDR3 loop reads CAISAGGNEQFF. Written as DNA, the CDR3 is TGTGCCATCAGTGCCGGGGGGAATGAGCAGTTCTTC.

The genes are TRBV19 and TRBJ1-6; 12 bases line up with TRBD1. This CDR3 spans 18 amino acids. From germline, CDR1 is LNHDA and CDR2 SQIVND (reference sequence). The V and J ends lost 0 bases and 14 bases, in that order; junction bases with no gene match: 14. CDR3 in DNA: TGTGCCAGTAGTATAGAGTGGGGACAGGGGGCGAGAAACCAGGCCCTCCACTTT. Translated: CASSIEWGQGARNQALHF.

J is TRBJ1-1 and V is TRBV6-6; D is perhaps TRBD1 (5 bases). The germline V gene encodes CDR1 MNHNY and CDR2 SVGAGI (reference sequence). Trimming shortened V by 3 bases and J by 3 bases, and 11 bases separated the two germline ends. The CDR3 loop spans 14 amino acids. CDR3 sequence reads: CASSYGRAYTEAFF. As DNA, the CDR3 is TGTGCCAGCAGTTATGGCAGGGCCTACACTGAAGCTTTCTTT.

This chain links TRBV2 with TRBJ2-7; TRBD1 aligns across 9 bases. Germline loops: CDR1 SNHLY, CDR2 FYNNEI. V was clipped by 7 bases and J by 0 bases; unmatched bases: 13. The CDR3 contains 17 residues. CDR3 amino acids: CASKSWTGAGSSYEQYF. In DNA form, the CDR3 reads TGTGCCAGCAAGAGTTGGACAGGGGCTGGGAGCTCCTACGAGCAGTACTTC.

The chain uses TRBV5-1 and TRBJ2-1; TRBD2 matches at 14 bases. From germline, CDR1 is SGHRS and CDR2 YFSETQ. The CDR3 consists of 16 residues. The J segment lost 4 bases and the V segment lost 3 bases, leaving 3 bases of the junction unmatched. CDR3 region: CASSWGLAGEYNEQFF. CDR3 bases: TGCGCCAGCAGCTGGGGACTAGCGGGGGAATACAATGAGCAGTTCTTC.

This chain connects TRBV19 to TRBJ2-3; TRBD2 aligns across 8 bases. CDR1 LNHDA and CDR2 SQIVND come from the germline V gene (reference sequence). J lost 2 bases, V lost 6 bases, and 10 bases had no gene match. The CDR3 is 16 amino acids. CDR3: CASRERAGGYTDTQYF. Here the CDR3 DNA reads TGTGCCAGTAGGGAACGGGCGGGGGGATACACAGATACGCAGTATTTT.

On this clone: Other DNA sequences in this specimen translate into the identical CDR3. CDR3 amino acids: CASSPPGGTGELFF. For the CDR3, the DNA is TGTGCCAGCTCACCACCGGGTGGGACCGGGGAGCTGTTTTTT. The chain employs TRBV18 and TRBJ2-2; no firm D call. In germline, CDR1 is KGHSH, CDR2 LQKENI. Trimming stripped 0 bases from V and 5 bases from J, with 7 bases between. This CDR3 region has 14 residues.

The chain uses TRBV7-2 and TRBJ2-1; D gene unclear. Looked up from germline, CDR1 is SGHTA and CDR2 is FQGNSA. The germline V and J ends were trimmed by 5 bases and 7 bases, with 15 bases remaining between them. CDR3 size: 14 residues. The CDR3: CASSPPSKGNEQFF. CDR3 nucleotides: TGTGCCAGCAGCCCCCCGTCTAAGGGTAATGAGCAGTTCTTC.

This sequence joins TRBV5-1 and TRBJ2-7; D unresolved. Germline CDR1 and CDR2: SGHRS and YFSETQ. The germline V and J ends were trimmed by 4 bases and 2 bases, with 10 bases remaining between them. The CDR3 sequence is 13 residues long. DNA of the CDR3: TGCGCCAGCAGCCTAGGGATCCCCTACGAGCAGTACTTC. Protein sequence: CASSLGIPYEQYF.

The gene calls are TRBV4-3 and TRBJ2-5, with 8 bases that match TRBD2. The CDR3 has 16 amino acids. Germline CDR1 and CDR2: LGHNA and YSLEER. V dropped 0 bases and J dropped 5; count of bases not matched to a gene: 8. CDR3 protein: CASSQDTGGPDETQYF. The DNA of the CDR3 is TGCGCCAGCAGCCAAGATACGGGAGGGCCGGATGAGACCCAGTACTTC.

This clone has only a few counts. This chain uses TRBV12-5 with TRBJ2-7; 7 bases are shared with TRBD2. V shed 6 bases and J 3 bases; nucleotides not matched to a gene: 5. Germline CDR1 and CDR2: LGHNT and FRNRAP. The CDR3 is 13 residues long. The CDR3 sequence is CASGGGTVYEQYF. CDR3 nucleotide sequence: TGTGCTAGTGGCGGGGGGACGGTCTACGAGCAGTACTTC.

The gene calls are TRBV5-4 and TRBJ2-3; TRBD2 is a possible D gene (5 bases). V lost 0 bases, J lost 0 bases, and 17 bases lay in between. The CDR3 runs 18 residues. CDR1 and CDR2 (germline): SGHNT, YYREEE (reference sequence). The chain's CDR3 is CASSLGVTLLGSTDTQYF. DNA for the CDR3: TGTGCCAGCAGCTTGGGAGTTACTTTACTAGGAAGCACAGATACGCAGTATTTT.

The gene calls are TRBV4-1 and TRBJ1-2; D is ambiguous. CDR1 and CDR2 from the germline V gene are MGHRA and YSYEKL. Trimming took 0 bases from V and 5 from J, leaving 7 bases between them. The length of the CDR3 is 13 residues. CDR3 loop: CASSQDATYGYTF. CDR3 bases: TGCGCCAGCAGCCAAGATGCGACATATGGCTACACCTTC.

This clone was observed a few times. This CDR3 is also generated by other DNA sequences in the sample. The chain has TRBV30 and TRBJ1-1; 8 nucleotides align to TRBD1. The CDR3 is 13 amino acids. Unmatched junction bases numbered 2, after V lost 4 bases and J lost 1 base. Germline V CDR1 and CDR2: GTSNPN, SVGIG (reference sequence). The CDR3: CAWTGGGNTEAFF. CDR3 in DNA: TGTGCCTGGACAGGGGGCGGGAACACTGAAGCTTTCTTT. Full variable domain (rest looked up from reference TRBV30 and TRBJ1-1): SQTIHQWPATLVQPVGSPLSLECTVEGTSNPNLYWYRQAAGRGLQLLFYSVGIGQISSEVPQNLSASRPQDRQFILSSKKLLLSDSGFYLCAWTGGGNTEAFFGQGTRLTVV.

The rearrangement links TRBV28 to TRBJ2-1, with 7 bases that match TRBD2. The V gene end was trimmed by 5 bases and the J gene end by 5 bases; junction bases not matched to a gene: 6. This CDR3 has 14 residues. CDR1 is MDHEN and CDR2 is SYDVKM in the germline V gene. The CDR3 coding sequence is TGTGCCAGCAGTCCGGCGGGGACTAACAATGAGCAGTTCTTC. This gives the protein CASSPAGTNNEQFF.